This T cell receptor (beta chain) emerged from a study of technical replicates of blood from a few donors (dated by TCRdb to about 2017). Concerning this clone itself: It has no known antigen specificity. Qualities for individual bases were not recorded, and no much larger clone is one base off.

Library generation was performed with the immunoSEQ multiplex PCR assay. Entries here come from immuneACCESS through TCRdb and include only in-frame sequences with V and J called. Some clones fail to appear in such tables; in the studies checked, an unresolved V gene covers under half of the shortfall, and the cause of the remainder is unknown. The sample contains tens of thousands of clones, 80% to 95% of them found a single time. Roughly 0.4% of the sample lies in the top ten. The sequence was collected from a human donor in good health. The sample taken for sequencing was T cells isolated from PBMCs.

The CDR3: CATSQDRASGYTF. The sequence in DNA is TGTGCCACCAGTCAGGACAGGGCCTCTGGCTACACCTTC. The chain joins TRBV15 to TRBJ1-2, with 8 middle bases fitting TRBD1. As encoded in the germline V gene (reference sequence), CDR1 is LNHNV while CDR2 is YYDKDF. CDR3 length: 13 amino acids, cysteine to phenylalanine. The kept DNA is CDR3 alone, 39 bases in frame from the first base. V has 6 bases trimmed and J has 7 bases trimmed; junction bases matching no gene number 7.